This entry lists 25 T cell receptor beta chains sequenced from one sample in a study of blood T cells in healthy people across ages. Primers used in a second PCR of about 6 to 11 cycles were a sample-barcoded 5' primer and a J-beta primer mix. TCRdb re-called the 5' RACE reads with MiXCR, one entry per CDR3 protein. The sample holds about 1.1 million distinct CDR3 sequences, more than 30% seen once. Sequencing input: blood. The receptors derive from a man younger than 35 in good health.

The chain links TRBV5-1 to TRBJ2-4; 9 bases are shared with TRBD2. The J call may be incorrect, as the DNA end agrees better with TRBJ2-7. Germline loops: CDR1 SGHRS, CDR2 YFSETQ. There are 14 residues in the CDR3. The CDR3 loop reads CASSVKRGDHEQYF. Written as DNA, the CDR3 is TGCGCCAGCAGCGTCAAGCGGGGGGACCACGAGCAGTACTTC.

This clonotype was found many times. The gene calls are TRBV20-1 and TRBJ2-1, with 9 positions matching TRBD2. CDR3 size: 15 residues. V trimming: 0 bases; J trimming: 9 bases; junction bases outside the gene matches: 9. Per the germline V gene, CDR1 is DFQATT and CDR2 is SNEGSKA (reference sequence). For the CDR3, the DNA is TGCAGTGCTAGAGATATTGGCGGGGGGGTAGGTGAGCAGTTCTTC. Encoded protein: CSARDIGGGVGEQFF.

V gene TRBV28 combines with J gene TRBJ1-4; no firm D call. V was clipped by 5 bases and J by 8 bases, with 18 bases between them. This CDR3 has 15 amino acids. Germline CDR1 reads MDHEN; CDR2 reads SYDVKM. The CDR3 region is CASSAGDSEWEKLFF. CDR3 bases: TGTGCCAGCAGTGCAGGCGACTCTGAATGGGAAAAACTGTTTTTT. Based on the CDR3 plus reference TRBV28 and TRBJ1-4, the full variable domain is DVKVTQSSRYLVKRTGEKVFLECVQDMDHENMFWYRQDPGLGLRLIYFSYDVKMKEKGDIPEGYSVSREKKERFSLILESASTNQTSMYLCASSAGDSEWEKLFFGSGTQLSVL.

The table lists this clonotype with a few counts. Germline and junction disagree at one end, which may indicate a read error. The chain is built from TRBV6-2 or TRBV6-3 and TRBJ2-4, with 7 positions matching TRBD2. The J call is doubtful: the DNA matches TRBJ2-5 better. Germline CDR1 MNHEY, CDR2 SVGEGT. CDR3 size: 16 residues. CDR3 DNA sequence: TGTGCTAGCAGTTACTCGAACCGGGGGGTACGAGAGACCCAGTACTTC. It codes for CASSYSNRGVRETQYF.

This clonotype showed up just a few times. The chain couples TRBV19 to TRBJ2-1; 11 nucleotides agree with TRBD1. CDR3 length: 17 amino acids. The trim removed 1 base at V and 4 bases at J, leaving 6 bases unmatched. CDR1 and CDR2 (germline): LNHDA, SQIVND (reference sequence). Written as DNA, the CDR3 is TGTGCCAGTAGTATAGCACGGGACAGGGGGGAATACAATGAGCAGTTCTTC. Translated: CASSIARDRGEYNEQFF.

Of note for this clonotype: A much larger clone lies a single base off, so this may be a read error. The V and J genes are TRBV9 and TRBJ2-3; no clear D gene. CDR3 length equals 15 residues. Germline lookup yields CDR1 SGDLS and CDR2 YYNGEE. For the CDR3, the DNA is TGTACCAGCAGCGCAGAGGCCAGTAGCACAGATACGCAGTATTTT. This encodes CTSSAEASSTDTQYF.

The rearrangement uses TRBV6-5 and TRBJ1-1; 7 bases fit TRBD1. After removal of 2 bases from V and 0 bases from J, the junction contained 12 bases not matched to a gene. This CDR3 region has 18 residues. Germline CDR1 reads MNHEY; CDR2 reads SVGAGI. The CDR3: CASSYVKLDRTMNTEAFF. In nucleotides, the CDR3 is TGTGCCAGCAGTTACGTAAAACTGGACAGGACAATGAACACTGAAGCTTTCTTT.

This clonotype showed up just a few times. This CDR3 reads CASSVVKRRGGNTGELFF. The CDR3 DNA follows: TGTGCCAGCAGCGTAGTAAAGAGGCGGGGGGGAAACACCGGGGAGCTGTTTTTT. V gene TRBV9 combines with J gene TRBJ2-2; TRBD2 agrees at 9 bases. The germline V gene has CDR1 SGDLS and CDR2 YYNGEE. This CDR3 is built from 18 residues. V dropped 0 bases and J dropped 2; count of bases not matched to a gene: 8.

V and J are TRBV29-1 and TRBJ2-3, with no clear D. Germline V gene sequence: CDR1 SQVTM, CDR2 ANQGSEA. This CDR3 is 13 amino acids long. V gave up 8 bases and J gave up 3 bases, with 15 bases separating them. The CDR3 nucleotides are TGCAGCCCCCGCGCGCACCCAACAGATACGCAGTATTTT. It is translated as CSPRAHPTDTQYF.

The chain couples TRBV6-6 to TRBJ1-1; D ambiguous. V lost 5 bases and J 6 bases, leaving 7 bases between the germline ends. Germline V gives CDR1 MNHNY, CDR2 SVGAGI (reference sequence). The CDR3 totals 11 residues. CDR3 nucleotides: TGTGCCAGCAGTACTGAATCTGAAGCTTTCTTT. Protein sequence: CASSTESEAFF.

The V gene is TRBV6-2 or TRBV6-3, the J gene TRBJ1-1; D is ambiguous. Deletions cut 1 base from V and 4 bases from J, with 4 bases between. The CDR3 runs to 12 residues. CDR1 and CDR2 from the germline V gene are MNHEY and SVGEGT. The CDR3 DNA reads as TGTGCCAGCAGTTACTGGCTCACTGAAGCTTTCTTT. Translation gives CASSYWLTEAFF.

V usage is TRBV11-2 and J usage is TRBJ1-2; no reliable D call. Germline CDR1 SGHAT, CDR2 FQNNGV. The CDR3 runs to 21 residues. V lost 0 bases and J lost 4, with 30 bases in between. The CDR3: CASSLDLTSEGEFPDLYGYTF. The CDR3 nucleotides are TGTGCCAGCAGCTTAGATTTGACTTCCGAGGGAGAATTCCCTGATCTCTATGGCTACACCTTC. The variable domain in full, completed from reference TRBV11-2 and TRBJ1-2, reads EAGVAQSPRYKIIEKRQSVAFWCNPISGHATLYWYQQILGQGPKLLIQFQNNGVVDDSQLPKDRFSAERLKGVDSTLKIQPAKLEDSAVYLCASSLDLTSEGEFPDLYGYTFGSGTRLTVV.

This clonotype was picked up a small number of times. The CDR3 DNA follows: TGTGCCAGCAGCGATAGACAGGGGGCGTTCACTGAAGCTTTCTTT. Its translation is CASSDRQGAFTEAFF. The chain joins TRBV5-5 to TRBJ1-1; TRBD1 agrees at 10 bases. The germline V gene encodes CDR1 SGHKS and CDR2 YYEKEE (reference sequence). The length of the CDR3 is 15 residues. V gave up 4 bases and J gave up 4 bases; unmatched junction bases: 7. The full variable domain, its missing parts supplied by reference TRBV5-5 and TRBJ1-1, is DAGVTQSPTHLIKTRGQQVTLRCSPISGHKSVSWYQQVLGQGPQFIFQYYEKEERGRGNFPDRFSARQFPNYSSELNVNALLLGDSALYLCASSDRQGAFTEAFFGQGTRLTVV.

This chain links TRBV7-9 with TRBJ1-4, with D unclear. Germline V gene sequence: CDR1 SEHNR, CDR2 FQNEAQ (reference sequence). V was shortened by 5 bases and J by 1 base, with 11 bases between the two germline ends. CDR3 length: 15 amino acids. This CDR3 is CASSQITGTNEKLFF. DNA for the CDR3: TGTGCCAGCAGCCAAATCACGGGAACTAATGAAAAACTGTTTTTT.

In the case of this clonotype: Given a much more abundant clone one base away, this may be a read error. The chain couples TRBV20-1 to TRBJ2-3; D is unresolved. In germline, CDR1 is DFQATT, CDR2 SNEGSKA (reference sequence). The CDR3 spans 14 residues. The CDR3 nucleotides read TGCGGTGGCCATTACAGCCCTAGCACAGATACGCAGTATTTT. Translation: CGGHYSPSTDTQYF.

V and J are TRBV29-1 and TRBJ2-1; TRBD1 aligns across 7 bases. J was trimmed by 3 bases and V by 2 bases; bases with no gene match: 7. This CDR3 is built from 15 residues. The germline V gene has CDR1 SQVTM and CDR2 ANQGSEA. CDR3: CSVEFTGAVYNEQFF. The CDR3, as DNA: TGCAGCGTTGAATTTACAGGGGCGGTCTACAATGAGCAGTTCTTC.

The V call is TRBV10-3, the J call TRBJ2-1, with 8 bases lining up with TRBD2. CDR1 and CDR2 from the germline V gene are ENHRY and SYGVKD. The CDR3 sequence is 15 residues long. Trimming cost V 9 bases and J 8 bases; bases outside gene matches: 15. The chain's CDR3 is CAIRNSGGNLDEQFF. In nucleotides, the CDR3 is TGTGCCATTAGGAACAGCGGGGGAAATCTCGATGAGCAGTTCTTC.

This chain joins TRBV11-2 and TRBJ1-2; D may be TRBD1 (5 bases). In germline, CDR1 is SGHAT, CDR2 FQNNGV. Trimming pared 2 bases from V and 5 bases from J, leaving 15 bases between. The length of the CDR3 is 15 residues. The DNA for the CDR3 is TGTGCCAGCAGCTTACTATCGGGGGTTTCTTATGGCTACACCTTC. Translation: CASSLLSGVSYGYTF.

This chain joins TRBV4-1 and TRBJ2-3; either TRBD1 or TRBD2 may supply D (6 bases each). V was clipped by 4 bases and J by 5 bases, with 16 bases between them. The CDR3 length is 15 residues. The germline CDR1 and CDR2 sequences are MGHRA and YSYEKL. The CDR3 loop is CASSRGFGGQDTQYF. In DNA form, the CDR3 reads TGCGCCAGCAGCCGAGGTTTCGGGGGCCAAGATACGCAGTATTTT.

This clonotype was found once. The CDR3 DNA follows: TGTGCCGCTCCCCCTCAAGGCGGGGGGGTGGGTACGCAGTATTTT. Translation gives CAAPPQGGGVGTQYF. The chain couples TRBV6-6 to TRBJ2-3; 9 bases match TRBD2. The V segment lost 11 bases and the J segment 8 bases; nucleotides outside the gene matches: 17. The germline V gene has CDR1 MNHNY and CDR2 SVGAGI (reference sequence). CDR3 length: 15 amino acids.

V is TRBV3-1 and J is TRBJ1-2; D not certain. The germline V gene has CDR1 LGHDT and CDR2 YNNKEL (reference sequence). This CDR3 comprises 16 residues. V was cut by 4 bases and J by 4 bases, with 19 bases left in between. The CDR3 coding sequence is TGTGCCAGCAGCCCTCCCTTAGGGAACGGGATCTATGGCTACACCTTC. Protein product: CASSPPLGNGIYGYTF.

This clonotype was found many times. The CDR3 here is CASSQDWGGGYEQYF. The DNA for the CDR3 is TGCGCCAGCAGCCAAGATTGGGGCGGGGGCTACGAGCAGTACTTC. The V gene is TRBV4-3, the J gene TRBJ2-7, with TRBD2 matching over 7 bases. This CDR3 comprises 15 residues. CDR1 is LGHNA, CDR2 YSLEER, per germline. Unmatched junction bases numbered 5, after V lost 0 bases and J lost 3 bases.

This clonotype has at least ten counts. V is TRBV28 and J is TRBJ1-2; a possible D gene is TRBD1 (5 bases). Trimming cost V 7 bases and J 1 base, with 16 bases left between them. CDR3 length: 15 residues. From germline, CDR1 is MDHEN and CDR2 SYDVKM. In DNA form, the CDR3 reads TGTGCCAGCACCATAGGGGCGGGGCTTAACTATGGCTACACCTTC. This encodes CASTIGAGLNYGYTF.

In this sample, this clonotype turned up a few times. The chain recombines TRBV6-6 with TRBJ2-5; 7 bases are shared with TRBD1. The germline CDR1 and CDR2 sequences are MNHNY and SVGAGI (reference sequence). The ends lost 7 bases at V and 3 bases at J; junction bases unmatched: 8. The CDR3 extends over 14 amino acids. Here the CDR3 reads CASKTATGKETQYF. CDR3 DNA: TGTGCCAGCAAGACCGCGACAGGGAAAGAGACCCAGTACTTC.

Note on this clonotype: The conserved phenylalanine or tryptophan normally closing the CDR3 is absent here, so this likely arose from a read error. The limits of the CDR3 on the DNA are not certain, so only TCRdb's listed CDR3 is given. The chain employs TRBV4-3 and TRBJ2-3; TRBD1 is the table's D call, not checked against the DNA. The CDR3 sequence runs 15 residues, both termini included. CDR1 and CDR2 (germline): LGHNA, YSLEER. This CDR3 is CASSHRDRVTDTQPV.